Following are 23 T cell receptor beta chains from one sample sequenced in a study of T cells in Graves' hyperthyroidism and ophthalmopathy. The CDR3 regions of TCR beta were amplified from RNA transcripts. First-round RT-PCR of the TCR CDR3 relied on the HTBI primer set. TCRdb redid the calling of the multiplex PCR reads with MiXCR, one entry per CDR3 protein. The data contain around 580,000 distinct CDR3 sequences, over 15% of them singletons. The sequenced sample was blood. These receptors came from a woman between 18 and 30 years old with Graves' hyperthyroidism.

This clonotype occurred many times. The chain carries TRBV28 and TRBJ1-2; 8 positions agree with TRBD1. J was trimmed by 7 bases and V by 2 bases; bases with no gene match: 6. The CDR3 consists of 14 residues. Germline loops: CDR1 MDHEN, CDR2 SYDVKM. As DNA, the CDR3 is TGTGCCAGCAGTTTAGCAGGGGGCGGTGGTGGCTACACCTTC. Translating gives CASSLAGGGGGYTF.

J is TRBJ2-2 and V is TRBV30; D perhaps matches TRBD1 (5 bases). The CDR3 spans 12 residues. V was clipped by 2 bases and J by 6 bases, with 7 bases between them. Germline-derived CDR1 and CDR2 are GTSNPN and SVGIG (reference sequence). Here the CDR3 reads CAWSQGPGELFF. The CDR3 coding sequence is TGTGCCTGGAGTCAGGGCCCCGGGGAGCTGTTTTTT.

This clonotype was found a few times. V and J are TRBV6-1 and TRBJ2-7; no definite D call. This CDR3 is 13 amino acids long. Germline V CDR1 and CDR2: MNHNS, SASEGT. V was shortened by 7 bases and J by 2 bases, with 12 bases between the two germline ends. The CDR3 coding sequence is TGTGCCAGCACTCCGCCTGACCCCTACGAGCAGTACTTC. This translates into CASTPPDPYEQYF.

The V and J genes are TRBV28 and TRBJ1-4; D unclear. Trimming pared 8 bases from V and 8 bases from J, leaving 12 bases between. Germline CDR1 MDHEN, CDR2 SYDVKM. The CDR3 totals 12 residues. CDR3 bases: TGTGCCAGCGATGGCGGGCGAGAAAAACTGTTTTTT. This codes for CASDGGREKLFF.

This clonotype has ten or more counts. The genes are TRBV2 and TRBJ2-5; 9 positions agree with TRBD2. CDR3 length equals 16 residues. Per germline, CDR1 SNHLY and CDR2 FYNNEI. Trimming at V came to 5 bases and at J to 7 bases, leaving 14 bases not matched to a gene. CDR3 protein: CASSPRTSVLKMTQYF. In DNA form, the CDR3 reads TGTGCCAGCAGTCCCAGGACTAGCGTACTCAAGATGACCCAGTACTTC.

This clonotype was counted at least ten times. The chain joins TRBV2 to TRBJ2-3; 8 bases are a match to TRBD1. CDR3 length equals 15 residues. With 8 bases clipped from V and 6 bases from J, the junction kept 13 bases outside the gene matches. Germline CDR1 SNHLY, CDR2 FYNNEI. CDR3 in amino acids: CASSGGAGGLDTQYF. CDR3 in DNA: TGTGCCAGCTCCGGAGGGGCAGGGGGCTTGGATACGCAGTATTTT.

The chain joins TRBV18 to TRBJ2-1; 9 positions agree with TRBD1. This CDR3 contains 16 residues. J was trimmed by 7 bases and V by 0 bases; bases with no gene match: 7. Germline CDR1 KGHSH, CDR2 LQKENI. This CDR3 reads CASSPPGRDRVNEQFF. The CDR3, as DNA: TGTGCCAGCTCACCACCGGGCCGGGACAGGGTTAATGAGCAGTTCTTC.

The V call is TRBV28, the J call TRBJ1-5, with D unresolved. V shed 2 bases and J shed 0 bases, with 8 bases lying between them. CDR1 and CDR2 from the germline V gene are MDHEN and SYDVKM. The CDR3 runs 15 residues. DNA of the CDR3: TGTGCCAGCAGTTTACGGCGTCTTAGCAATCAGCCCCAGCATTTT. The encoded protein is CASSLRRLSNQPQHF.

The gene calls are TRBV10-2 and TRBJ2-7; D could derive from TRBD1 or TRBD2 (5 bases each). Germline V gene sequence: CDR1 WSHSY, CDR2 SAAADI. Trimming removed 0 bases at V and 8 bases at J, with 23 bases between. CDR3 length equals 17 residues. The CDR3 coding sequence is TGCGCCAGCAGTGAGTCATCCGGGACGGGAACCCGGGGTAAGCAGTACTTC. Its translation: CASSESSGTGTRGKQYF.

This clonotype was seen a handful of times. The chain recombines TRBV6-1 with TRBJ1-2, with a possible D match to TRBD1 (5 bases). The CDR3 covers 13 residues. The V gene lost 6 bases and the J gene lost 0 bases, with 8 bases spanning the gap. Germline CDR1 and CDR2: MNHNS and SASEGT. The CDR3 DNA reads TGTGCCAGCAGAGGCAGGGCTAACTATGGCTACACCTTC. Translated: CASRGRANYGYTF.

The chain couples TRBV3-1 to TRBJ2-1; no firm D call. V was trimmed by 1 base and J by 2 bases, leaving 6 bases between them. CDR1 is LGHDT, CDR2 YNNKEL, per germline (reference sequence). The CDR3 is 14 residues long. The CDR3 DNA reads as TGTGCCAGCAGCCAAGTGACACCCTACAATGAGCAGTTCTTC. Translating it yields CASSQVTPYNEQFF.

The sample holds one count of this clonotype. A much larger clone lies a single base off, so this may be a read error. The chain recombines TRBV29-1 with TRBJ2-7, with TRBD1 matching 10 bases. The CDR3 loop spans 12 amino acids. The germline gives CDR1 SQVTM, CDR2 ANQGSEA. Trimming took 7 bases from V and 2 from J; bases not matched to a gene: 2. This CDR3 is CSGGQGTYEQYF. CDR3 DNA sequence: TGCAGCGGGGGACAGGGGACCTACGAGCAGTACTTC.

This clonotype was detected a few times. The rearrangement joins TRBV27 to TRBJ1-6; a weak D match, TRBD1 (6 bases). The CDR3 spans 17 residues. Germline values: CDR1 MNHEY, CDR2 SMNVEV (reference sequence). V lost 4 bases and J lost 9, with 22 bases in between. CDR3 coding DNA: TGTGCCAGCAGTTACATACGAACGGGGGCAGTGGGTTCACCCCTCCACTTT. It translates to CASSYIRTGAVGSPLHF.

The rearrangement uses TRBV3-1 and TRBJ2-3; a weak D match, TRBD1 (5 bases). Germline assignment: CDR1 LGHDT and CDR2 YNNKEL (reference sequence). V dropped 0 bases and J dropped 2 bases, with 12 bases sitting between them. CDR3 size: 16 residues. DNA of the CDR3: TGTGCCAGCAGCCAAGAAACCAGGACATACACAGATACGCAGTATTTT. It translates to CASSQETRTYTDTQYF.

This clonotype has ten or more counts. This chain joins TRBV7-9 and TRBJ2-1; D not certain. Germline CDR1 and CDR2: SEHNR and FQNEAQ (reference sequence). Trimming left V 5 bases short and J 7 bases short, with 15 bases between. The CDR3 is 14 amino acids. CDR3 bases: TGTGCCAGCAGCCAAACATCTTCCTCAAATGAGCAGTTCTTC. Protein: CASSQTSSSNEQFF.

This clonotype was seen only a few times. V usage is TRBV6-5 and J usage is TRBJ2-7, with 7 bases matching TRBD1. Trimming took 0 bases from V and 6 from J; bases not matched to a gene: 11. The CDR3 has 16 amino acids. Germline V lookup: CDR1 MNHEY, CDR2 SVGAGI. The CDR3 DNA reads as TGTGCCAGCAGTTACTCAGGGGGCGCCGACGGTGTCGAGCAGTACTTC. It is translated as CASSYSGGADGVEQYF.

This clonotype was found many times. The chain links TRBV5-5 to TRBJ2-4; 12 bases are shared with TRBD2. This CDR3 contains 17 residues. The junction had 7 bases not matched to a gene; V was cut back by 0 bases and J by 6 bases. Germline V gene sequence: CDR1 SGHKS, CDR2 YYEKEE (reference sequence). CDR3 residues: CASSLEGLAGGGNIQYF. The CDR3 DNA reads as TGTGCCAGCAGCTTGGAGGGGCTAGCGGGAGGGGGAAACATTCAGTACTTC.

The genes are TRBV12-5 and TRBJ2-1; TRBD2 matches 13 bases. Germline lookup yields CDR1 LGHNT and CDR2 FRNRAP. This CDR3 is 19 amino acids long. V was pared by 0 bases and J by 8 bases, with 13 bases of the junction left unmatched. CDR3: CASGLVPTGLAGVGYEQFF. The CDR3 nucleotides are TGTGCTAGTGGTTTGGTACCTACAGGACTAGCGGGGGTTGGCTATGAGCAGTTCTTC.

This clonotype was observed many times. V is TRBV5-1 and J is TRBJ2-2, with 14 positions matching TRBD2. Germline CDR1 reads SGHRS; CDR2 reads YFSETQ. Trimming removed 4 bases from V and 6 bases from J; junction bases left unmatched: 5. The CDR3 has 16 amino acids. Here the CDR3 reads CASSQGLAGGAGELFF. CDR3 nucleotide sequence: TGCGCCAGCAGCCAAGGACTAGCGGGAGGCGCCGGGGAGCTGTTTTTT. Together with reference TRBV5-1 and TRBJ2-2, the CDR3 gives the full variable domain: KAGVTQTPRYLIKTRGQQVTLSCSPISGHRSVSWYQQTPGQGLQFLFEYFSETQRNKGNFPGRFSGRQFSNSRSEMNVSTLELGDSALYLCASSQGLAGGAGELFFGEGSRLTVL.

This clonotype showed up just a few times. The V gene is TRBV20-1, the J gene TRBJ2-3; 8 bases align to TRBD2. The CDR3 is 17 residues long. Germline-derived CDR1 and CDR2 are DFQATT and SNEGSKA (reference sequence). The junction had 12 bases not matched to a gene; V was cut back by 1 base and J by 3 bases. The CDR3 coding sequence is TGCAGTGCTAGAGTGGTCTTGCGGGGGGTGGGAACAGATACGCAGTATTTT. The encoded protein is CSARVVLRGVGTDTQYF.

This clonotype was seen repeatedly, ten times or more. This chain uses TRBV20-1 with TRBJ2-1; TRBD1 or TRBD2 may be the D gene (5 bases each). CDR1 DFQATT and CDR2 SNEGSKA come from the germline V gene (reference sequence). The CDR3 covers 13 residues. The germline V and J ends were trimmed by 3 bases and 5 bases, with 11 bases remaining between them. The DNA for the CDR3 is TGCAGTGCTAGGGACGGGACCCACAATGAGCAGTTCTTC. It specifies CSARDGTHNEQFF.

For this clonotype: A much larger clone lies a single base off, so this may be a read error. DNA for the CDR3: TGTGCCAGCAGCATGGACAGGGGGGTGAACACTGAAGCTTTCTTT. Amino acid sequence: CASSMDRGVNTEAFF. V usage is TRBV6-1 and J usage is TRBJ1-1; 10 bases map to TRBD1. CDR1 is MNHNS, CDR2 SASEGT, per germline. CDR3 length: 15 residues. V dropped 6 bases and J dropped 0; count of bases not matched to a gene: 4.

This clonotype was counted a few times. The chain combines TRBV18 with TRBJ2-7; 9 nucleotides line up with TRBD2. From germline, CDR1 is KGHSH and CDR2 LQKENI. CDR3 size: 16 residues. V lost 1 base and J lost 3; bases outside the gene matches: 7. The CDR3 region has the DNA TGTGCCAGCTCACCACTTAAGCGGGAGGACCGCTACGAGCAGTACTTC. Translated, it gives CASSPLKREDRYEQYF.